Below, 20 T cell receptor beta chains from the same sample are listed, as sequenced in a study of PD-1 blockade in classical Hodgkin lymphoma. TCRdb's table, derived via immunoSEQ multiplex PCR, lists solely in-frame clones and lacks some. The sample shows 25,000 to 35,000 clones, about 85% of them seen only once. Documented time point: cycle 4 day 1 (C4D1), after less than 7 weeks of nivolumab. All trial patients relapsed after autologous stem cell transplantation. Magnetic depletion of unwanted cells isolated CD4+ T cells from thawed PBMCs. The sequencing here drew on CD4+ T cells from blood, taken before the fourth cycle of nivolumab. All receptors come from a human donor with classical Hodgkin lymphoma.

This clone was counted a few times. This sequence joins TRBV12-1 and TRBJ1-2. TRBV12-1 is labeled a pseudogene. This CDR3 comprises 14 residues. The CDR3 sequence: CASRRRGVGYGYTF. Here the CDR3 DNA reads TGTGCCAGCAGGCGCCGGGGCGTAGGCTATGGCTACACCTTC.

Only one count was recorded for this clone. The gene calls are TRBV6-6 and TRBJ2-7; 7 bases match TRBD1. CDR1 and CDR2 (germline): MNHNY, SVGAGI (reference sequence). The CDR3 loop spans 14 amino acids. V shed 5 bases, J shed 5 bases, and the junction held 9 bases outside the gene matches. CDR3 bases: TGTGCCAGCAGTATGACAGGGAAGCAGCACGAGCAGTACTTC. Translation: CASSMTGKQHEQYF.

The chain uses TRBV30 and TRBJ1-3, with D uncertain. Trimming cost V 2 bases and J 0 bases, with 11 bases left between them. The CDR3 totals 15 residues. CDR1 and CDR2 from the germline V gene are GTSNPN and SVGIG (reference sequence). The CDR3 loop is CAWSIQLFSGNTIYF. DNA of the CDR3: TGTGCCTGGAGTATACAGCTATTCTCTGGAAACACCATATATTTT.

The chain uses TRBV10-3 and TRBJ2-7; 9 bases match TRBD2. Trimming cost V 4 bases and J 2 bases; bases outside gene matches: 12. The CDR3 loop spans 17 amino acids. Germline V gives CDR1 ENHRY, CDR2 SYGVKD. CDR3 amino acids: CAISVGLGTSLPYEQYF. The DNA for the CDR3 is TGTGCCATCAGTGTGGGTTTGGGGACTAGCCTACCCTACGAGCAGTACTTC.

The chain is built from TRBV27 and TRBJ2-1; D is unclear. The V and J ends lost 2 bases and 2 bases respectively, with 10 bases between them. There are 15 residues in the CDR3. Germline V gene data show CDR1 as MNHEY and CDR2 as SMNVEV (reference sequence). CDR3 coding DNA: TGTGCCAGCAGTTTAACGCGGACCACCTACAATGAGCAGTTCTTC. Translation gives CASSLTRTTYNEQFF.

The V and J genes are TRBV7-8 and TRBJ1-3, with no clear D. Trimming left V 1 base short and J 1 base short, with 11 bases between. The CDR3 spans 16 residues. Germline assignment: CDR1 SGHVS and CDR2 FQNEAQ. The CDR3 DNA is TGTGCCAGCAGCTTAGTATCGGCAAATTCTGGAAACACCATATATTTT. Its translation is CASSLVSANSGNTIYF.

The CDR3 protein is CASSPLGLLQFF. CDR3 in DNA: TGTGCCAGCAGCCCCCTGGGACTCCTCCAGTTCTTC. The genes are TRBV6-6 and TRBJ2-1; D possibly corresponds to TRBD2 (6 bases). The CDR3 loop spans 12 amino acids. Germline CDR1 reads MNHNY; CDR2 reads SVGAGI (reference sequence). Trimming took 6 bases from V and 13 from J, leaving 16 bases between them.

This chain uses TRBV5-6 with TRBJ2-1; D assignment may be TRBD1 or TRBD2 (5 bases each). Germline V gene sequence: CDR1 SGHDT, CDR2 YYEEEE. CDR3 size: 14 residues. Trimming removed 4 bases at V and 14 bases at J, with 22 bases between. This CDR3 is CASSHWGSPGTKFF. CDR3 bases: TGTGCCAGCAGCCACTGGGGCAGCCCGGGAACCAAGTTCTTC. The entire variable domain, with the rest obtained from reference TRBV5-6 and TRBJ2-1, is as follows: DAGVTQSPTHLIKTRGQQVTLRCSPKSGHDTVSWYQQALGQGPQFIFQYYEEEERQRGNFPDRFSGHQFPNYSSELNVNALLLGDSALYLCASSHWGSPGTKFFGPGTRLTVL.

The CDR3 is CAWTRTSAGGYEQYF. DNA of the CDR3: TGTGCCTGGACACGGACTTCCGCAGGGGGCTACGAGCAGTACTTC. The chain uses TRBV30 and TRBJ2-7; 7 bases agree with TRBD1. CDR1 and CDR2 from the germline V gene are GTSNPN and SVGIG (reference sequence). The CDR3 has 15 residues. The V gene end was trimmed by 4 bases and the J gene end by 3 bases; junction bases not matched to a gene: 12.

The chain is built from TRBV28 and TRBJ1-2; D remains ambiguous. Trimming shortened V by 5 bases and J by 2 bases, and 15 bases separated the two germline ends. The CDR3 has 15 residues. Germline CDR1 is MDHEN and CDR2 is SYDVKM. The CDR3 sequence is CASSPGAFDNYGYTF. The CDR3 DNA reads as TGTGCCAGCAGTCCGGGCGCCTTCGACAACTATGGCTACACCTTC.

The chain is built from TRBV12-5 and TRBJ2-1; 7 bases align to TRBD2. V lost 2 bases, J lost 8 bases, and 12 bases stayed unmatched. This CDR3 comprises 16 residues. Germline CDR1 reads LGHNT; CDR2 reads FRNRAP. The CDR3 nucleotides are TGTGCTAGTGGTTTGCTAGCGGCCAGGGCCTCCGATGAGCAGTTCTTC. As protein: CASGLLAARASDEQFF. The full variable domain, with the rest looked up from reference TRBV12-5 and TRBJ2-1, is DARVTQTPRHKVTEMGQEVTMRCQPILGHNTVFWYRQTMMQGLELLAYFRNRAPLDDSGMPKDRFSAEMPDATLATLKIQPSEPRDSAVYFCASGLLAARASDEQFFGPGTRLTVL.

The CDR3 coding sequence is TGTGCCAGTAGTACCCCCTCCGGCGGGCCTTCACCCCCCACTGAAGCTTTCTTT. Translating gives CASSTPSGGPSPPTEAFF. The genes are TRBV19 and TRBJ1-1, with D hard to call. The CDR3 is made up of 18 amino acids. CDR1 is LNHDA and CDR2 is SQIVND in the germline V gene (reference sequence). V was cut by 4 bases and J by 4 bases, with 25 bases left in between.

The CDR3 region is CASSLSPGMNTEAFF. CDR3 DNA sequence: TGTGCCAGCAGTTTATCGCCAGGTATGAACACTGAAGCTTTCTTT. This rearrangement joins TRBV27 to TRBJ1-1; no clear D gene. The CDR3 runs 15 residues. CDR1 is MNHEY and CDR2 is SMNVEV in the germline V gene (reference sequence). With 0 bases removed from V and 0 bases from J, the gap between germline ends came to 8 bases.

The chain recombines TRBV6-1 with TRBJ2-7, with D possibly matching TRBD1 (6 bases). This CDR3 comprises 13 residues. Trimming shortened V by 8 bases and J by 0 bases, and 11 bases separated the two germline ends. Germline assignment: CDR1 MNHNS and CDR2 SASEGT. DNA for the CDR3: TGTGCCAGCCTCCAGGGGACCTCCTACGAGCAGTACTTC. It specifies CASLQGTSYEQYF.

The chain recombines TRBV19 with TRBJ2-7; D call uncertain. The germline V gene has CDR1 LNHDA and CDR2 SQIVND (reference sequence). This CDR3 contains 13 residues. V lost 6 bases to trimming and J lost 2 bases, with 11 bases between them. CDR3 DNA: TGTGCCAGTAGCAGTGTGGTGGCCTACGAGCAGTACTTC. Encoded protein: CASSSVVAYEQYF.

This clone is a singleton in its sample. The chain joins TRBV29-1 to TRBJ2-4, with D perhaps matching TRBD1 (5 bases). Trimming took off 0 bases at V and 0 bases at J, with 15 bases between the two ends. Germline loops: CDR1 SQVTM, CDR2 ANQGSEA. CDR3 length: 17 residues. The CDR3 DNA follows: TGCAGCGTTGAAGAGGGAAGGGCAGGGCTAGCCAAAAACATTCAGTACTTC. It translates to CSVEEGRAGLAKNIQYF.

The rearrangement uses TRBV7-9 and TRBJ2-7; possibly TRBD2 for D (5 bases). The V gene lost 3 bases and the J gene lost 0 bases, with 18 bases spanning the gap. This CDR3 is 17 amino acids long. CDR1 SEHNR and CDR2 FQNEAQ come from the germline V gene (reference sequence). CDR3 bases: TGTGCCAGCAGCTTCCCGAGGGCGCCAGCGAGCTCCTACGAGCAGTACTTC. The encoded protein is CASSFPRAPASSYEQYF.

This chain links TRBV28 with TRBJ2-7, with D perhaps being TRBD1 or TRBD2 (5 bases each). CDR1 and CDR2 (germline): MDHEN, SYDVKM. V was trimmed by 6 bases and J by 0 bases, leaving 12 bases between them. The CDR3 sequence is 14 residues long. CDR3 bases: TGTGCCAGCAGACCAGGTGGGGGCTCCTACGAGCAGTACTTC. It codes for CASRPGGGSYEQYF.

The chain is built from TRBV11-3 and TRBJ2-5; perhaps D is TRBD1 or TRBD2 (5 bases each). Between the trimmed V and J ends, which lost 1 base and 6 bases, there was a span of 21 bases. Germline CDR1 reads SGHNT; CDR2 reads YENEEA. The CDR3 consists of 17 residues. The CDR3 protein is CASSLVLGVRGPQTQYF. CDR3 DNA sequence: TGTGCCAGCAGCTTAGTACTGGGGGTGAGAGGGCCGCAGACCCAGTACTTC.

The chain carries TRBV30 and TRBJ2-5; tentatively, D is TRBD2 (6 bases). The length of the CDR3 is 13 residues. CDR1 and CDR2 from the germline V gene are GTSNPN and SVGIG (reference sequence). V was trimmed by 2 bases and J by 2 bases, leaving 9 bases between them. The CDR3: CAWSPGLQETQYF. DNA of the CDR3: TGTGCCTGGAGTCCGGGACTTCAAGAGACCCAGTACTTC.